The 14 T cell receptor beta chains presented below share a single source sample, sequenced in a study of cytomegalovirus exposure and HLA in healthy donors (TCRdb year 2017). The library relied on the immunoSEQ multiplex PCR assay. For the multiplex PCR, a mixture combining 60 forward primers for TCR Vbeta segments and 13 reverse primers for TCR Jbeta segments was used. The table comes from immuneACCESS by way of TCRdb, which keeps in-frame sequences with V and J called. Part of the clones is missing from these tables; in studies checked, under half for an unresolved V gene and the rest for unknown reasons. A total of around 130,000 clones appear in this sample, more than 80% of them only once. Of the sample, about 7% is held by the ten largest clones. Sequences were obtained from PBMCs. These receptors originate from a woman between 25 and 40 years old in good health and CMV-seropositive.

The chain carries TRBV2 and TRBJ2-5; TRBD2 might be the D (6 bases). The J call may be wrong; the DNA end is better matched by TRBJ2-7. CDR1 SNHLY and CDR2 FYNNEI come from the germline V gene. The CDR3 runs 14 residues. CDR3 sequence: CASRRDSQRYEQYF. The CDR3 DNA reads TGTGCCAGCAGGCGGGACTCCCAAAGATACGAGCAGTACTTC.

This rearrangement joins TRBV6-5 to TRBJ1-2; D not certain. Trimming stripped 2 bases from V and 6 bases from J, with 10 bases between. Germline loops: CDR1 MNHEY, CDR2 SVGAGI. CDR3 length: 13 residues. The CDR3 spells CASSYAAGHGYTF. For the CDR3, the DNA is TGTGCCAGCAGTTACGCCGCTGGCCATGGCTACACCTTC.

The chain uses TRBV7-9 and TRBJ1-2, with a tentative D call TRBD1 (6 bases). The germline V and J ends were trimmed by 2 bases and 0 bases, with 16 bases remaining between them. Per the germline V gene, CDR1 is SEHNR and CDR2 is FQNEAQ (reference sequence). CDR3 length: 17 residues. This chain's CDR3 is CASSLSVGGGANYGYTF. The CDR3 bases are TGTGCCAGCAGCTTATCTGTGGGAGGGGGAGCTAACTATGGCTACACCTTC.

The chain has TRBV6-5 and TRBJ1-2, with D perhaps matching TRBD1 (5 bases). Between the trimmed V and J ends, which lost 8 bases and 4 bases, there was a span of 14 bases. The length of the CDR3 is 13 residues. Germline V CDR1 and CDR2: MNHEY, SVGAGI. The CDR3 nucleotides read TGTGCCAGCGGTCGACTGGGGGGCTATGGCTACACCTTC. Translating it yields CASGRLGGYGYTF.

The V and J genes are TRBV30 and TRBJ1-2; 7 nucleotides line up with TRBD1. The CDR3 spans 13 residues. Germline V lookup: CDR1 GTSNPN, CDR2 SVGIG (reference sequence). Trimming at V came to 5 bases and at J to 4 bases, leaving 7 bases not matched to a gene. The CDR3 coding sequence is TGTGCCTGGGGGAGGACAGGCCTCTATGGCTACACCTTC. It translates to CAWGRTGLYGYTF.

The sample holds a few counts of this clone. The CDR3 loop reads CASSGGVGSTEAFF. The CDR3 region has the DNA TGTGCCAGCAGTGGTGGGGTGGGGAGCACTGAAGCTTTCTTT. The chain carries TRBV2 and TRBJ1-1; D not certain. The V and J ends lost 4 bases and 4 bases respectively, with 13 bases between them. Germline values: CDR1 SNHLY, CDR2 FYNNEI. The CDR3 consists of 14 residues.

The V call is TRBV25-1, the J call TRBJ1-1, with a weak D call TRBD1 (6 bases). The CDR3 runs 14 residues. V gave up 3 bases and J gave up 6 bases, with 14 bases separating them. Looked up from germline, CDR1 is MGHDK and CDR2 is SYGVNS. CDR3 residues: CASSDTGIPAEAFF. The CDR3 region has the DNA TGTGCCAGCAGTGACACAGGGATACCGGCTGAAGCTTTCTTT. Using reference TRBV25-1 and TRBJ1-1 for the parts outside the CDR3, the full variable domain is EADIYQTPRYLVIGTGKKITLECSQTMGHDKMYWYQQDPGMELHLIHYSYGVNSTEKGDLSSESTVSRIRTEHFPLTLESARPSHTSQYLCASSDTGIPAEAFFGQGTRLTVV.

This rearrangement joins TRBV6-1 to TRBJ2-2; D is perhaps TRBD2 (6 bases). V dropped 7 bases and J dropped 1 base, with 10 bases sitting between them. Germline CDR1 and CDR2: MNHNS and SASEGT. This CDR3 has 14 residues. CDR3 sequence (DNA): TGTGCCAGCAATCCTAGCGTGAACACCGGGGAGCTGTTTTTT. Translation gives CASNPSVNTGELFF.

The chain links TRBV19 to TRBJ2-5, with D tentatively TRBD1 (6 bases). V lost 6 bases, J lost 5 bases, and 13 bases lay in between. The germline CDR1 and CDR2 sequences are LNHDA and SQIVND (reference sequence). There are 13 residues in the CDR3. The CDR3 loop reads CASSPTGPETQYF. In DNA form, the CDR3 reads TGTGCCAGTAGCCCGACAGGTCCGGAGACCCAGTACTTC.

The chain is built from TRBV30 and TRBJ2-1, with 12 bases aligning to TRBD2. The germline V gene encodes CDR1 GTSNPN and CDR2 SVGIG (reference sequence). The V segment lost 5 bases and the J segment 7 bases; nucleotides outside the gene matches: 3. The CDR3 totals 13 residues. CDR3 DNA sequence: TGTGCCTGGTCCGGGACTAGCGGGAATGAGCAGTTCTTC. Translated, it gives CAWSGTSGNEQFF.

The gene calls are TRBV7-9 and TRBJ2-3; D is perhaps TRBD2 (5 bases). Trimming shortened V by 5 bases and J by 6 bases, and 12 bases separated the two germline ends. CDR3 length: 13 amino acids. CDR1 and CDR2 (germline): SEHNR, FQNEAQ (reference sequence). The CDR3 DNA sequence: TGTGCCAGCAGCGCCGGACTGATCGATACGCAGTATTTT. Residues: CASSAGLIDTQYF. The variable domain in full, with the rest retrieved from reference TRBV7-9 and TRBJ2-3, is DTGVSQNPRHKITKRGQNVTFRCDPISEHNRLYWYRQTLGQGPEFLTYFQNEAQLEKSRLLSDRFSAERPKGSFSTLEIQRTEQGDSAMYLCASSAGLIDTQYFGPGTRLTVL.

The V gene is TRBV7-3, the J gene TRBJ1-2; D might be TRBD1 (6 bases). V dropped 5 bases and J dropped 3 bases, with 13 bases sitting between them. Germline lookup yields CDR1 SGHTA and CDR2 FQGTGA. The CDR3 consists of 14 residues. CDR3 DNA: TGTGCCAGCAGCCCCAGGGGCGGACACTATGGCTACACCTTC. As protein: CASSPRGGHYGYTF.

V usage is TRBV18 and J usage is TRBJ2-7, with TRBD1 as a possible D gene (5 bases). Germline CDR1 and CDR2: KGHSH and LQKENI. The CDR3 runs to 13 residues. Trimming left V 2 bases short and J 3 bases short, with 8 bases between. DNA for the CDR3: TGTGCCAGCTCACCAACGGACATCTACGAGCAGTACTTC. Translation: CASSPTDIYEQYF.

The J gene is TRBJ1-5, the V gene TRBV28; D is perhaps TRBD1 (5 bases). CDR3 length equals 15 residues. Trimming removed 0 bases from V and 7 bases from J, with 13 bases in between. CDR1 and CDR2 from the germline V gene are MDHEN and SYDVKM. The CDR3 region is CASSLWKRGDQPQHF. The CDR3 nucleotides read TGTGCCAGCAGTTTATGGAAAAGGGGCGACCAGCCCCAGCATTTT. The complete variable domain, with remaining parts taken from reference TRBV28 and TRBJ1-5, reads DVKVTQSSRYLVKRTGEKVFLECVQDMDHENMFWYRQDPGLGLRLIYFSYDVKMKEKGDIPEGYSVSREKKERFSLILESASTNQTSMYLCASSLWKRGDQPQHFGDGTRLSIL.